Below, one T cell receptor (beta chain) is given with its context. Its cognate antigen has yet to be identified. Base qualities were left out, and no much larger clone turns up one base away. TCRbeta CDR3 regions were amplified from genomic DNA by means of the immunoSEQ Assay, a bias-controlled multiplex PCR. The original pipeline was this. The number of nucleated cells in each sample was estimated from the amplification of reference gene primers within the assay. Sequence reads were collapsed and filtered to measure the absolute abundance of every unique TCRbeta CDR3 rearrangement. Productive Simpson clonality was computed per sample as the square root of Simpson's diversity index over productive rearrangements. The source is immuneACCESS, and TCRdb retained only in-frame sequences with V and J called. Part of the clones is not carried over; for the studies checked, unresolved V genes explain less than half of this, and the remainder is unexplained. Clone size and the V and J calls come from that table; the DNA yielded D and trimming. Within this sample are about 59,000 clones, with around 70% of them counted one time only. 18% of the sample belongs to the ten largest clones.

Taken from cysteine to phenylalanine, the CDR3 has 15 residues. Only CDR3 DNA is held: 45 bases, read in frame from base 1. The germline V gene specifies MDHEN as CDR1 and SYDVKM as CDR2. The junction shows trimming of 5 bases on V and 3 bases on J, and the gene matches do not reach 9 bases of it. This entry is derived from a study of blood T cell repertoires in COVID-19 (dated by TCRdb to 2018 to 2021). About the investigation overall: The collaborator samples originated in the United States, Italy and Spain and spanned the acute and convalescent phases of COVID-19. Samples were obtained from the ongoing ImmuneRACE study (first 160 participants) and from 1,254 subjects provided by 6 global collaborators. Deeply sampled blood TCRbeta repertoires from subjects exposed to, actively infected with, or recovered from COVID-19 were included in the dataset. Sample metadata almost always included a de-identified subject ID, COVID-19 status, age in years and sex. The repertoires were made available in a free public database intended to serve as a resource for research on the immune response to SARS-CoV-2. Where available, HLA class I and class II types were taken from metadata supplied by the sample provider and were not determined by assay-based typing. The prospective study material was composed of cDNA or gDNA derived from T cells, B-cell-depleted T cells, or PBMCs. Points the paper makes about the study in general: How much clinical and demographic metadata was included differed by source and by participant, and the metadata was provided uncurated.

Each collaborating institution followed its own protocols to collect whole blood in K2EDTA tubes. Collaborator samples were shipped for TCRbeta analysis as frozen whole blood, isolated PBMCs, or DNA extracted from either sample type. The chain was built from TRBV28 and TRBJ2-7, and 8 junctional nucleotides match TRBD1. The TCR originated in a woman aged 50 to 60 with active or convalescent COVID-19. Source material: peripheral blood. Read as DNA, the sequence is TGTGCCAGCAGTCCTGTAAGGACAGGGCTCTACGAGCAGTACTTC. This yields the protein CASSPVRTGLYEQYF.